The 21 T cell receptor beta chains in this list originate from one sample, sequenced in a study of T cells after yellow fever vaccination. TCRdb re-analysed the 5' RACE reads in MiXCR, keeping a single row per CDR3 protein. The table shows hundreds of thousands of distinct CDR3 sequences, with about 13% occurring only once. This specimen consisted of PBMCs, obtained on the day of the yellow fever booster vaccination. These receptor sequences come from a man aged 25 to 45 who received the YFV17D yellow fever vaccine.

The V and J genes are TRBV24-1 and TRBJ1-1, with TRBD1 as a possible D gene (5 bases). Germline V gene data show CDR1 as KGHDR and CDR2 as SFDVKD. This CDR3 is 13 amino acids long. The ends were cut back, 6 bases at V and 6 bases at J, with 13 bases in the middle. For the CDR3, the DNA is TGTGCCACCAGTTTATCAGGGTCGGCTGAAGCTTTCTTT. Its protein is CATSLSGSAEAFF.

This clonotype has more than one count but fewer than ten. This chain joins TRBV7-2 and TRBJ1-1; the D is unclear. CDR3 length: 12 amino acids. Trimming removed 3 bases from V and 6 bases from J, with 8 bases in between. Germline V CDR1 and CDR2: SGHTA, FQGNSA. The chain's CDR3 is CASSFQDAEAFF. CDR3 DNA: TGTGCCAGCAGCTTTCAGGATGCTGAAGCTTTCTTT. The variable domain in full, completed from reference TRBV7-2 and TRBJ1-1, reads GAGVSQSPSNKVTEKGKDVELRCDPISGHTALYWYRQSLGQGLEFLIYFQGNSAPDKSGLPSDRFSAERTGGSVSTLTIQRTQQEDSAVYLCASSFQDAEAFFGQGTRLTVV.

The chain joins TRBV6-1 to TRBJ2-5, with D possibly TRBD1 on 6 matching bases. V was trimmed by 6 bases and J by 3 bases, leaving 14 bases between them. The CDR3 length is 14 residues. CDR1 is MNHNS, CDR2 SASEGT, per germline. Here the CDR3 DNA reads TGTGCCAGCAGAGCTGACAGGACCGAAGAGACCCAGTACTTC. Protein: CASRADRTEETQYF.

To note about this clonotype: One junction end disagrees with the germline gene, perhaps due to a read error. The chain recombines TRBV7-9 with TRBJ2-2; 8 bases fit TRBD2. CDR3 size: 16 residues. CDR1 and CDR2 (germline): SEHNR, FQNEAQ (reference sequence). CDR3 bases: TGTGCCAGCAGCCCCCGCGGAGCGGGAGTCACCAGGGAGCTGTTTTTT. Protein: CASSPRGAGVTRELFF.

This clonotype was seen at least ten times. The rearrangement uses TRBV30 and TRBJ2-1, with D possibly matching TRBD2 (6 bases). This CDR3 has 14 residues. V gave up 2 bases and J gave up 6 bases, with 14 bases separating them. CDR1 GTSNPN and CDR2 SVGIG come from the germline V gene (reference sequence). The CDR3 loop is CAWSPKGGGNEQFF. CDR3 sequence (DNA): TGTGCCTGGAGTCCAAAGGGAGGAGGCAATGAGCAGTTCTTC. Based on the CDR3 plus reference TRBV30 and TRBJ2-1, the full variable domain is SQTIHQWPATLVQPVGSPLSLECTVEGTSNPNLYWYRQAAGRGLQLLFYSVGIGQISSEVPQNLSASRPQDRQFILSSKKLLLSDSGFYLCAWSPKGGGNEQFFGPGTRLTVL.

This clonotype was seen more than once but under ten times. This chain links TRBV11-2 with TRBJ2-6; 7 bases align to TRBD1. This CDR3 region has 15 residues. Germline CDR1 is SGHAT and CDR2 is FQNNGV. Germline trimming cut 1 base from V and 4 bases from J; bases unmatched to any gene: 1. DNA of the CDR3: TGTGCCAGCAGCTTAGTGGACAGGGGGGCCAACGTCCTGACTTTC. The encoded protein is CASSLVDRGANVLTF.

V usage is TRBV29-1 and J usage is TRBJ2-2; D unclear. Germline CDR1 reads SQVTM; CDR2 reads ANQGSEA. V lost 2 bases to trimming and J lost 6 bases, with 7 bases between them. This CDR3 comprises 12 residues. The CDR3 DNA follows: TGCAGCGTTGAAATACTGGCCGGGGAGCTGTTTTTT. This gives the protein CSVEILAGELFF.

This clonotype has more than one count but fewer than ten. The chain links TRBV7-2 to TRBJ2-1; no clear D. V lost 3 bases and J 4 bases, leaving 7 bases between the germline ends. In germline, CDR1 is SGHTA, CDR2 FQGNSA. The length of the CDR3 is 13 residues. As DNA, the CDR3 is TGTGCCAGCAGCTTCACCAAGTACAATGAGCAGTTCTTC. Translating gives CASSFTKYNEQFF. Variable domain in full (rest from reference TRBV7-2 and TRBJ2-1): GAGVSQSPSNKVTEKGKDVELRCDPISGHTALYWYRQSLGQGLEFLIYFQGNSAPDKSGLPSDRFSAERTGGSVSTLTIQRTQQEDSAVYLCASSFTKYNEQFFGPGTRLTVL.

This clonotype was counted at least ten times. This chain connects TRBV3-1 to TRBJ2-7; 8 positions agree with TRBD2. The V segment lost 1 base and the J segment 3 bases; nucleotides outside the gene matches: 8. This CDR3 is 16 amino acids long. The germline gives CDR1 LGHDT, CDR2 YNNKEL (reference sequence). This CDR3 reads CASSQGISGINYEQYF. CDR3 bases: TGTGCCAGCAGCCAAGGAATTAGCGGGATCAACTACGAGCAGTACTTC.

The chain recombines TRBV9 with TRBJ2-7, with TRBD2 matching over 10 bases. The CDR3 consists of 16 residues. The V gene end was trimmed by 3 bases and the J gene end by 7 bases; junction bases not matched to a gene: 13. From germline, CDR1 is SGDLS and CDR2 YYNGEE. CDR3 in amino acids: CASSGIPSGSPGEQYF. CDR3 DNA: TGTGCCAGCAGCGGAATCCCTAGCGGGAGTCCTGGAGAGCAGTACTTC. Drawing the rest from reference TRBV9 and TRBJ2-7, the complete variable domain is DSGVTQTPKHLITATGQRVTLRCSPRSGDLSVYWYQQSLDQGLQFLIQYYNGEERAKGNILERFSAQQFPDLHSELNLSSLELGDSALYFCASSGIPSGSPGEQYFGPGTRLTVT.

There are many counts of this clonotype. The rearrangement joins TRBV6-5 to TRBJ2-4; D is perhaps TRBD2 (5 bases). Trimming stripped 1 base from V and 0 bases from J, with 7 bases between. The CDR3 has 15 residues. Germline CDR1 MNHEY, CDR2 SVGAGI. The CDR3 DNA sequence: TGTGCCAGCAGTTACTTAAGCGGAGCCAAAAACATTCAGTACTTC. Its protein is CASSYLSGAKNIQYF.

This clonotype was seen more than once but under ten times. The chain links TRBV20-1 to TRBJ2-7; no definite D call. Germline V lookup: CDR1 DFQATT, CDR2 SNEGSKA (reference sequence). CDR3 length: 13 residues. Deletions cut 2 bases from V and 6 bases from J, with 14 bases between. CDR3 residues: CSARFTTRSEQYF. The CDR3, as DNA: TGCAGTGCTAGATTTACTACTCGGAGCGAGCAGTACTTC.

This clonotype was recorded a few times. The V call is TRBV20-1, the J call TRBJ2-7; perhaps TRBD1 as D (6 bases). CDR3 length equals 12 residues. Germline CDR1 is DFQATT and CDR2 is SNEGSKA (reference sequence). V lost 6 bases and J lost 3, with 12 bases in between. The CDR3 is CSARGPDYEQYF. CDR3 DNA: TGCAGTGCCAGGGGACCGGACTACGAGCAGTACTTC.

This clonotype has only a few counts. The CDR3 region is CASSQDPAGHSYEQYF. CDR3 DNA: TGCGCCAGCAGCCAAGATCCAGCGGGGCACTCCTACGAGCAGTACTTC. The chain carries TRBV4-3 and TRBJ2-7; 7 bases match TRBD2. This CDR3 comprises 16 residues. V was clipped by 0 bases and J by 0 bases; unmatched bases: 5. CDR1 LGHNA and CDR2 YSLEER come from the germline V gene.

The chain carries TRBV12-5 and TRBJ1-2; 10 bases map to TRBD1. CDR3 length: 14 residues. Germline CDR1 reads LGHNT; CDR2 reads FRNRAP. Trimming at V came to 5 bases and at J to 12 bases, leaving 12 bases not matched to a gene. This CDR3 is CASGAGTGDSRHTF. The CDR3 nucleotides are TGTGCTAGTGGTGCTGGGACAGGGGATTCTAGACACACCTTC.

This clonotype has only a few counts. CDR3 protein: CAISATNDEQFF. DNA for the CDR3: TGTGCCATCAGTGCGACTAATGATGAGCAGTTCTTC. The chain has TRBV10-3 and TRBJ2-1; tentatively, D is TRBD2 (5 bases). Germline-derived CDR1 and CDR2 are ENHRY and SYGVKD. Trimming pared 4 bases from V and 8 bases from J, leaving 9 bases between. The CDR3 length is 12 residues.

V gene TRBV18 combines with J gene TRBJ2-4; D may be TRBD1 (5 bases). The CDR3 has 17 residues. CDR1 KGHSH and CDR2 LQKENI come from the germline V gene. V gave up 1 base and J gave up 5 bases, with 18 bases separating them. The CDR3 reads CASSPQVQLLRENIQYF. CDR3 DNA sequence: TGTGCCAGCTCACCACAGGTGCAGCTTCTCAGGGAAAACATTCAGTACTTC.

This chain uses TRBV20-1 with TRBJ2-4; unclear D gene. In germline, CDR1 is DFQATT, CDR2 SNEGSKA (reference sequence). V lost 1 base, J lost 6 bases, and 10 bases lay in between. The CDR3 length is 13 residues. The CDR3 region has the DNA TGCAGTGCTAGAGTTCGGGCTAGAAACATTCAGTACTTC. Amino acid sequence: CSARVRARNIQYF.

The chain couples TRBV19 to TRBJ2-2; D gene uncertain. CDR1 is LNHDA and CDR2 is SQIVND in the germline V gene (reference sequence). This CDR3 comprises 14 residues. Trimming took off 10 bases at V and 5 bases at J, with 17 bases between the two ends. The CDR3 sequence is CATGPYAITGELFF. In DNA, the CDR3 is TGTGCCACCGGACCTTATGCAATAACCGGGGAGCTGTTTTTT. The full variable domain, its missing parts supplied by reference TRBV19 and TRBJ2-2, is DGGITQSPKYLFRKEGQNVTLSCEQNLNHDAMYWYRQDPGQGLRLIYYSQIVNDFQKGDIAEGYSVSREKKESFPLTVTSAQKNPTAFYLCATGPYAITGELFFGEGSRLTVL.

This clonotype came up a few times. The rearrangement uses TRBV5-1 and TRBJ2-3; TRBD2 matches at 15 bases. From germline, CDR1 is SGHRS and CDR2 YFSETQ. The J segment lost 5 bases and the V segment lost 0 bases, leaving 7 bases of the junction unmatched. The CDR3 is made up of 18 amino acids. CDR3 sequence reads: CASSLARTSGRAGDTQYF. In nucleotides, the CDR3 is TGCGCCAGCAGCTTGGCTCGGACTAGCGGGAGGGCCGGAGATACGCAGTATTTT. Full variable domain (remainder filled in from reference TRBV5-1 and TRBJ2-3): KAGVTQTPRYLIKTRGQQVTLSCSPISGHRSVSWYQQTPGQGLQFLFEYFSETQRNKGNFPGRFSGRQFSNSRSEMNVSTLELGDSALYLCASSLARTSGRAGDTQYFGPGTRLTVL.

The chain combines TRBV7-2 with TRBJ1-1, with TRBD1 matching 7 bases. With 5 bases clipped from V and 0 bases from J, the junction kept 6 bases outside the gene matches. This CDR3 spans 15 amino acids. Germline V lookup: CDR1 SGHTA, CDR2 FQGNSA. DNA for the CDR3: TGTGCCAGCAGCCGAGCGGGACAGATGAACACTGAAGCTTTCTTT. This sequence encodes CASSRAGQMNTEAFF. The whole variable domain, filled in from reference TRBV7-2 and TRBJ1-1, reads GAGVSQSPSNKVTEKGKDVELRCDPISGHTALYWYRQSLGQGLEFLIYFQGNSAPDKSGLPSDRFSAERTGGSVSTLTIQRTQQEDSAVYLCASSRAGQMNTEAFFGQGTRLTVV.